What follows describes a single T cell receptor (beta chain). Trimming removed 2 bases at V and 6 bases at J, with 7 bases between. Germline values: CDR1 GTSNPN, CDR2 SVGIG (reference sequence). The length of the CDR3 is 12 residues. Per the original methods: Estimation of nucleated cell counts relied on the amplification of reference gene primers. Clones were read by immunoSEQ multiplex PCR, and TCRdb kept only the in-frame ones, dropping some. That table is the source of V, J and clone size, and D and trimming were worked out from the DNA. Seen here are 99,000 or so clones, over 70% observed once, and the top ten hold approximately 15%. This specimen comes from a study of blood T cell repertoires in COVID-19. Study context: COVID-19 samples collected from the United States, Italy and Spain covered acute and convalescent phases. Sources were T cells, B-cell-depleted T cells, or PBMCs; the material itself was cDNA or gDNA.

This chain uses TRBV30 with TRBJ1-4; D ambiguous. This clonotype originated in a man aged 45-65 years with acute or convalescent COVID-19. Input material: peripheral blood. CDR3 region: CAWSSLDEKLFF. DNA for the CDR3: TGTGCCTGGAGTTCCCTTGATGAAAAACTGTTTTTT.